Below, 8 T cell receptor beta chains from the same sample are listed, as sequenced in a study of PD-1 blockade in classical Hodgkin lymphoma. Method: immunoSEQ multiplex PCR; TCRdb's copy keeps in-frame clones and lacks some. The sample consists of approximately 17,000 clones, about 83% of them appearing once. The time point denotes: newly diagnosed, previously untreated cHL patient sample. The sequencing input was peripheral blood mononuclear cells (PBMCs). The receptor set was obtained from a human donor with classical Hodgkin lymphoma.

The chain combines TRBV25-1 with TRBJ2-2; D unclear. This CDR3 spans 16 amino acids. The V gene lost 0 bases and the J gene lost 6 bases, with 14 bases spanning the gap. Germline values: CDR1 MGHDK, CDR2 SYGVNS. DNA for the CDR3: TGTGCCAGCAGTGAATATGTGGCCACCTCCGCCGGGGAGCTGTTTTTT. This encodes CASSEYVATSAGELFF.

This chain uses TRBV5-1 with TRBJ2-7; D is possibly TRBD1 or TRBD2 (5 bases each). Trimming removed 7 bases from V and 0 bases from J, with 14 bases in between. CDR3 length: 14 amino acids. The V gene's germline CDR1 is SGHRS and CDR2 YFSETQ. This chain's CDR3 is CASRTGPNSYEQYF. In DNA form, the CDR3 reads TGCGCCAGCCGGACGGGACCGAACTCCTACGAGCAGTACTTC.

Only a few counts were recorded for this clone. The chain employs TRBV6-1 and TRBJ2-5; 8 nucleotides agree with TRBD2. CDR1 MNHNS and CDR2 SASEGT come from the germline V gene. This CDR3 region has 16 residues. With 4 bases clipped from V and 4 bases from J, the junction kept 11 bases outside the gene matches. This chain's CDR3 is CASSGRGAGGGETQYF. CDR3 coding DNA: TGTGCCAGCAGTGGTAGGGGGGCGGGAGGCGGAGAGACCCAGTACTTC.

This clone was seen just once. The V and J genes are TRBV4-1 and TRBJ2-4, with D possibly being TRBD1 or TRBD2 (5 bases each). The CDR3 has 14 amino acids. Trimming removed 4 bases at V and 5 bases at J, with 12 bases between. The germline CDR1 and CDR2 sequences are MGHRA and YSYEKL. The CDR3 DNA reads as TGCGCCAGCAGCCCCCGGGACCGGCAAAACATTCAGTACTTC. Translating it yields CASSPRDRQNIQYF.

The CDR3 region is CATQGSGNTIYF. CDR3 nucleotide sequence: TGTGCCACACAGGGGTCTGGAAACACCATATATTTT. The chain combines TRBV28 with TRBJ1-3; TRBD1 matches at 7 bases. The V gene's germline CDR1 is MDHEN and CDR2 SYDVKM. The CDR3 extends over 12 amino acids. The V and J ends lost 10 bases and 1 base, in that order; junction bases with no gene match: 1.

This clone was seen only once. J is TRBJ2-1 and V is TRBV18, with a tentative D call TRBD2 (5 bases). The CDR3 sequence is 13 residues long. The germline V gene encodes CDR1 KGHSH and CDR2 LQKENI. V was clipped by 3 bases and J by 7 bases, with 10 bases between them. CDR3 region: CASSPRRDNEQFF. The CDR3 nucleotides are TGTGCCAGCTCACCCCGACGGGATAATGAGCAGTTCTTC.

The chain couples TRBV6-1 to TRBJ2-2; TRBD2 is a possible D gene (6 bases). From germline, CDR1 is MNHNS and CDR2 SASEGT. The germline V and J ends were trimmed by 6 bases and 8 bases, with 13 bases remaining between them. The CDR3 is made up of 13 amino acids. CDR3 coding DNA: TGTGCCAGCAGATCAAGGGCGGGAGGGGAGCTGTTTTTT. Its translation: CASRSRAGGELFF.

This CDR3 is CASRASLNYGYTF. The CDR3 bases are TGTGCCAGCAGGGCTTCTCTGAACTATGGCTACACCTTC. The chain employs TRBV6-6 and TRBJ1-2; D remains unclear. The V gene lost 6 bases and the J gene lost 2 bases, with 10 bases spanning the gap. CDR3 size: 13 residues. Germline loops: CDR1 MNHNY, CDR2 SVGAGI (reference sequence).